This T cell receptor beta chain was observed in a study of cytomegalovirus exposure and HLA in healthy donors. Overall study: Within the Caucasian-associated ancestry cluster were about 81% of the approximately 370 genotyped donors. Study observations and caveats: The study put 150 or so TCR beta chains on its list as cytomegalovirus-associated. Compared with the approximately 680-donor mean, an Asian-associated ancestry cluster reportedly had fewer N-insertions, according to a later analysis.

This clone appeared a few times. The antigen is not known. Germline V CDR1 and CDR2: LNHDA, SQIVND (reference sequence). This CDR3 has 15 residues. V was pared by 1 base and J by 3 bases, with 13 bases between. The primer mix had 60 Vbeta and 13 Jbeta primers. The data were produced by immunoSEQ multiplex PCR, yet TCRdb's version contains in-frame clones alone and is incomplete. This table has roughly 120,000 clones, about 59% appearing once. J is TRBJ2-7 and V is TRBV19, with D possibly matching TRBD2 (7 bases). Sequencing input: PBMCs. This sequence originates from a woman aged 40 to 49 in good health and CMV-seropositive. CDR3 loop: CASSIGRGLGYEQYF. DNA of the CDR3: TGTGCCAGTAGTATAGGGCGGGGGCTCGGCTACGAGCAGTACTTC.